This TCR beta chain derives from a study of PD-1 blockade in classical Hodgkin lymphoma. Regarding the study as a whole: Those starting nivolumab under 1 year post-ASCT were excluded.

The patients all showed relapse after autologous stem cell transplantation, while their brentuximab vedotin exposure varied. Here immunoSEQ multiplex PCR was the method, and the copy in TCRdb shows in-frame clones only, minus some. The sample includes about 97,000 clones, around nine tenths of them seen just once. The CDR3 is 16 residues long. Germline CDR1 SGHRS, CDR2 YFSETQ. V lost 0 bases and J 1 base, leaving 11 bases between the germline ends. Remarks on this clone: What it binds is unknown.

The rearrangement links TRBV5-1 to TRBJ2-1, with TRBD2 as a possible D gene (5 bases). The source was peripheral blood mononuclear cells (PBMCs), collected before the second cycle of nivolumab. This receptor was obtained from a human donor with classical Hodgkin lymphoma. CDR3 coding DNA: TGCGCCAGCAGCTTGGCCGTCAGGACTTCCTACAATGAGCAGTTCTTC. Translating it yields CASSLAVRTSYNEQFF.